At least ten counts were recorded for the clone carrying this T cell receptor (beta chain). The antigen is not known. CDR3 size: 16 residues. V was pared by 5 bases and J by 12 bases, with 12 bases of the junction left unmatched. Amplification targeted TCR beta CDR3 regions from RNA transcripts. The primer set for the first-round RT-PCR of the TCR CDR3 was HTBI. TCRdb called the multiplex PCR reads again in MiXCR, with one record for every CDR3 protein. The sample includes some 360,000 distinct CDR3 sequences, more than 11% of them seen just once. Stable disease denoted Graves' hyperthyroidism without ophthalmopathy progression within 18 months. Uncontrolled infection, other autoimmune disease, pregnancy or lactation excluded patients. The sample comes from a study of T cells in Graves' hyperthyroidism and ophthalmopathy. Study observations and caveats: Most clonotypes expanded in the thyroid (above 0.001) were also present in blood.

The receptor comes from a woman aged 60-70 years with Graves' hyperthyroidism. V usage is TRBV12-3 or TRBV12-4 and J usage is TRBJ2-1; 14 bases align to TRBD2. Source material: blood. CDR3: CASSDGTSGSYGRQFF. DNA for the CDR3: TGTGCCAGCAGTGACGGGACTAGCGGGAGTTATGGACGGCAGTTCTTC.